This TCR beta chain was profiled in a study of cytomegalovirus exposure and HLA in healthy donors (dated by TCRdb to about 2017). At the level of the whole study: An earlier analysis of about 530 of the donors reported 250 to 350 Gb of sequence data and roughly 120 million unique TCR beta sequences obtained from some 200 million T cells. To study patterns of TCR occurrence, a later analysis re-analyzed previously published TCR beta repertoires from just over 650 donors and added high-resolution HLA genotyping. Using immunosequencing, the study profiled T cell repertoires from 550 to 750 subjects and related those repertoires to cytomegalovirus serostatus. The aim of the study was to test whether cataloging public T cell receptors could identify signatures of past pathogen exposure. All discovery cohort repertoires had been generated using a single sequencing platform. Donor age, sex, ethnicity and CMV serostatus were compiled together with the repertoire data. A later genetic analysis used genome-wide SNP genotypes for about 60% of the roughly 700 donors, treating that subset as a discovery cohort. The later analysis used no new phenotypic data to find candidate immune exposures, relying instead on TCR beta sequences and their occurrence across donors. Roughly 300 gigabases of sequencing data and tens of millions of unique TCR sequences were included in an early release covering about 600 HLA-typed donors. Of the roughly 390 genotyped donors, 81% were placed in the genetic ancestry cluster associated with self-reported Caucasian donors. High-throughput TCR immunosequencing, statistical association of individual TCRs with disease status, and machine learning were combined to predict cytomegalovirus infection status. An earlier analysis of fewer than 750 of the donors used high-throughput TCR beta sequencing to judge whether each TCR beta V gene segment behaved as functional or pseudogenic. Typing coverage varied by locus: roughly 620-640 donors for A, B, C, DRB1 and DQB1; around 560 for DQA1; about 570 for DPA1; approximately 450 for DPB1. Besides the first cohort of roughly 700 subjects, a separate validation cohort made up of some 110 different subjects was used. Four to six DR-DQ haplotypes were handled as single units for association and clustering, since linkage in the cohort was strong. Both class I and class II loci were covered by HLA typing, at four-digit resolution. Among approximately 370 genotyped donors of the cohort, an average of around 240,000 unique TCR beta nucleotide sequences was sequenced per donor, of which about 19% were non-productive. General conclusions and limits of the study: Across donors, most TCR sequences were observed very rarely, whereas some public TCRs were present in many individuals. Compared with equally common non-associated chains, HLA-associated TCR beta chains in a later analysis were more clonally expanded and had lower generation probabilities. For the cohort, immune exposure information was limited to CMV serostatus. The study gave a list of around 170 TCR beta chains associated with cytomegalovirus. A further reported finding was that TCR beta sequences accurately predicted the HLA-A and HLA-B alleles for most subjects in the first cohort. According to a later genetic analysis, donors in an Asian-associated ancestry cluster had fewer N-insertions in productive TCRs than the roughly 700-donor mean. In an earlier analysis of some 640 of the donors, most TCR beta V segments were observed in productive rearrangements about 90% or about 30% of the time, broadly matching IMGT annotations. A cluster of highly shared sequence variants was judged likely to be a technical artifact of the sequencing pipeline. In a later analysis, around 17,000 TCR beta sequences were associated with specific HLA alleles at a false discovery rate of 0.05. Because counts were too low, some 17 rarely observed V segments, including chromosome 9 orphons, were left out of the earlier analysis of 587 of the donors. Correlated functional status among segregating V segments might reflect linkage disequilibrium, but an unknown experimental factor could not be ruled out. Strong co-occurrence of HLA alleles, especially DR and DQ, made assigning TCR associations to individual alleles difficult. A later analysis found that most CMV-associated TCR beta chains appeared HLA-restricted, with HLA associations seemingly driven largely by CMV exposure. Some IMGT-functional V segments, including TRBV6-2 and TRBV6-3, could not be distinguished by the 87-base-pair reads and were therefore excluded. Roughly uniform sequencing depth across donors was assumed in presence/absence analyses, although this assumption may not hold. A later analysis found that TCR association rates varied across HLA loci, with DRB1 alleles showing the most associated TCRs and HLA-C alleles the fewest. A later genetic analysis associated a missense DCLRE1C variant with V-gene and J-gene trimming of TCR beta chains, and an independent cohort replicated the association. The classifier was reported to diagnose cytomegalovirus status with high specificity and sensitivity in both the original cohort and the validation cohort. The authors suggested that the approach could potentially be extended to other disease states and immunological phenotypes. Several of the top co-occurrence clusters appeared to be linked to parvovirus B19, influenza, CMV and Epstein-Barr virus, according to a later analysis. In this cohort, only TCR beta chains were sequenced, and detectable features were limited by the absence of alpha or paired-chain data. Three of the identified cytomegalovirus-associated TCR beta chains were confirmed in vitro to be specific for cytomegalovirus antigens. Because HLA typing was missing for some donors at each locus, association tests included only the typed subset.

Library construction relied on the immunoSEQ multiplex PCR assay. For the multiplex PCR, a mixture combining 60 forward primers for TCR Vbeta segments and 13 reverse primers for TCR Jbeta segments was used. The CDR3 region of rearranged TCR beta genes was amplified from genomic DNA by a multiplex PCR assay. On the Illumina HiSeq System, the amplified TCR beta libraries were sequenced as 87-base-pair reads. The source study handled its data this way. A later analysis counted about 80 million unique TCR beta chains across the 650 to 700 repertoires, and approximately 11 million of these chains were shared by at least two donors. Raw reads were error-corrected and collapsed into unique sequences with a nearest-neighbor algorithm that merged closely related sequences to remove PCR and sequencing errors. Alignment of CDR3 sequences to IMGT reference sequences was used to assign V, D and J gene segments. For a sequence to be retained, a match of at least six nucleotides was required to both a V gene segment and a J gene segment. Rearrangements were classified as productive when the CDR3 lacked stop codons and remained in frame with V and J, and all other rearrangements were classified as non-productive. CDR3 was defined according to IMGT convention as the region running from the second conserved V-encoded cysteine to the conserved J-encoded phenylalanine. The earlier analysis of about 560 of the donors excluded any sequence lacking an unambiguous match to a single V gene segment. An earlier analysis of fewer than 750 of the donors called V segments functional above 56.7% productive rearrangements and segregating when the between-donor standard deviation exceeded 5%. A statistical classification framework was built to diagnose cytomegalovirus status from the catalog of TCR beta chain sequences. In a later analysis, TCR nucleotide sequences were compared against IMGT/GENE-DB human TR gene sequences so that V and J genes could be assigned. In a later analysis, CDR3 sequences and most-parsimonious VDJ recombination scenarios were assigned using the TCRdist pipeline. In a later analysis, each TCR beta chain was defined by its CDR3 amino acid sequence together with its V-gene family, and reads without a unique V-gene family were excluded. A later analysis removed several hundred highly shared, low-generation-probability nucleotide sequences to deal with suspected cross-contamination and a sequencing artifact. In a later analysis, a clonal expansion index for each public chain was calculated from normalized within-repertoire ranks of inferred template counts. Generation probabilities in a later analysis came from a VDJ recombination model fitted to out-of-frame rearrangements, and those results were checked against IGoR. In a later analysis, TCR-TCR, TCR-HLA and TCR-CMV co-occurrence was scored with hypergeometric tests, and a repertoire-size bias correction was applied to TCR pairs. A later analysis estimated false discovery rates by permuting HLA or CMV assignments 20 times. In a later analysis, co-occurring TCRs were grouped using DBSCAN, and TCRdist sequence similarity was added for clustering within HLA-allele-positive subsets. Repertoires with fewer than 30,000 or more than 120,000 public chains were left out of co-occurrence clustering, as were about five repertoires with anomalous nucleotide sharing. Entries here come from immuneACCESS through TCRdb and include only in-frame sequences with V and J called. Some clones fail to appear in such tables; in the studies checked, an unresolved V gene covers under half of the shortfall, and the cause of the remainder is unknown. That table furnishes V, J and clone size, whereas the DNA furnished D and trimming. Within this sample are 150,000 to 200,000 clones, with approximately 80% of them counted one time only. Over 12% of the sample belongs to the ten largest clones.

The CDR3 measures 13 amino acids from cysteine to phenylalanine. Only the CDR3 DNA stays, 39 bases, in frame from base 1. V is pared back by 5 bases and J by 5 bases, with 15 bases lying between the germline termini. From a lookup of the germline V gene (reference sequence), CDR1 and CDR2 are GTSNPN and SVGIG. For this clone: It has no known antigen specificity. Per-nucleotide qualities are absent, and no much larger clonotype sits a single base away.

The cohort was made up of under 800 healthy bone marrow donors. At the time of sampling, every cohort member was nominally healthy, though immune exposures that went unrecorded were likely present. The donor tested CMV seropositive, placing the donor among the 289 seropositive members of the cohort. A peripheral blood sample was collected from each donor, and TCR beta sequencing was performed on peripheral blood mononuclear cells. Genomic DNA was extracted from the blood cell samples with the Qiagen DNeasy Blood Extraction Kit. The chain employs TRBV30 and TRBJ1-2; tentative D gene TRBD1, with 5 bases matching. The clonotype originates from a woman aged 25 to 39 in good health and CMV-seropositive. Sequenced material: PBMCs. The nucleotide sequence reads TGTGCCTGGGGGGTGACAGTGTTTTATGGCTACACCTTC. Its protein is CAWGVTVFYGYTF.